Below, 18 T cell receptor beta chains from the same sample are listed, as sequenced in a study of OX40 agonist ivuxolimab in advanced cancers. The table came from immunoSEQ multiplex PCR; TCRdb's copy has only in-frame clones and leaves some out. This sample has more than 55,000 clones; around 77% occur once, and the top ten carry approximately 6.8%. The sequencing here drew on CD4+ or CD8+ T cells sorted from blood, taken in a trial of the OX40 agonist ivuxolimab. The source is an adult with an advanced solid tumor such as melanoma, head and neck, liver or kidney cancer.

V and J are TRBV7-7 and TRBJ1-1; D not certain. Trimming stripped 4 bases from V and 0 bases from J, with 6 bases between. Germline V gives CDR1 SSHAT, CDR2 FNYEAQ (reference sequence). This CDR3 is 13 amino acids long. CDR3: CASSSTLNTEAFF. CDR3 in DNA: TGTGCCAGCAGCTCGACATTGAACACTGAAGCTTTCTTT.

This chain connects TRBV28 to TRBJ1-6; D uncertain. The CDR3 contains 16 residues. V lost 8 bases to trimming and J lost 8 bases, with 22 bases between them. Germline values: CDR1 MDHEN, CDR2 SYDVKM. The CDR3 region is CASLRLYPSGYSPLHF. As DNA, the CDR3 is TGTGCCAGCCTGAGACTCTATCCTAGCGGGTATTCACCCCTCCACTTT.

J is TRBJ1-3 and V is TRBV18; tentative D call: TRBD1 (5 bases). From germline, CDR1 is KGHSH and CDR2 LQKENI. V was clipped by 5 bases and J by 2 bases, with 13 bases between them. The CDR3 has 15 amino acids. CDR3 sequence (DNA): TGTGCCAGCTCAGCGGCGGGACGGACTGGAAACACCATATATTTT. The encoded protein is CASSAAGRTGNTIYF.

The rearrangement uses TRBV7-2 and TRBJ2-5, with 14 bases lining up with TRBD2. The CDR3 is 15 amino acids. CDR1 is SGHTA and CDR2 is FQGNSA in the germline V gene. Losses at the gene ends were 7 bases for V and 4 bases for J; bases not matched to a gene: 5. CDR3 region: CASTLGLAGAETQYF. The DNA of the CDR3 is TGTGCCAGCACCCTGGGACTAGCGGGAGCAGAGACCCAGTACTTC.

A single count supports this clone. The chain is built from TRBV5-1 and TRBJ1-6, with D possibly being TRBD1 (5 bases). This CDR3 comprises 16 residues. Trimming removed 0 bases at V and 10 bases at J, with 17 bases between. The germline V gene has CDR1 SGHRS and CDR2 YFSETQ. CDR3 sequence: CASSLVAPSEGSPLHF. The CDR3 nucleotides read TGCGCCAGCAGCTTGGTGGCACCCTCCGAGGGGTCACCCCTCCACTTT.

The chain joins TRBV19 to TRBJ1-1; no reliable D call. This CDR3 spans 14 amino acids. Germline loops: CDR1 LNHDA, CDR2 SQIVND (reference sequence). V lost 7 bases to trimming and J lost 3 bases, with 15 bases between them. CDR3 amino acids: CASINYPIDTEAFF. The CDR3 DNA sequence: TGTGCCAGTATCAATTATCCCATTGACACTGAAGCTTTCTTT.

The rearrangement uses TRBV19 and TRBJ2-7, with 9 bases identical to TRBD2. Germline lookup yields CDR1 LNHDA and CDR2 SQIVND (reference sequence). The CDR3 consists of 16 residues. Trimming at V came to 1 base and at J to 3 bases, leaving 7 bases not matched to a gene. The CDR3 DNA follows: TGTGCCAGTAGTATAGTGGCCGGGACTAGCTACTACGAGCAGTACTTC. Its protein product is CASSIVAGTSYYEQYF.

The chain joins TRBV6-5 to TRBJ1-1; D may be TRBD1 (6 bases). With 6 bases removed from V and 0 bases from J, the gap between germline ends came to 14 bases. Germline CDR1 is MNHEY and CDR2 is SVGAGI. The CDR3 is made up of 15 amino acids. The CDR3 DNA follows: TGTGCCAGCAGACCTCCGGGACACCTGAACACTGAAGCTTTCTTT. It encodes CASRPPGHLNTEAFF.

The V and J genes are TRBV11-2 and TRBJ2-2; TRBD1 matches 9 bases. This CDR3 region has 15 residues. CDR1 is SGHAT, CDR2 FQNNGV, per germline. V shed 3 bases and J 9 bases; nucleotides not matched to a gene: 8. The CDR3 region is CASSFTGGNDRELFF. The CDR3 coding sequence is TGTGCCAGCAGCTTTACAGGGGGCAATGACCGGGAGCTGTTTTTT.

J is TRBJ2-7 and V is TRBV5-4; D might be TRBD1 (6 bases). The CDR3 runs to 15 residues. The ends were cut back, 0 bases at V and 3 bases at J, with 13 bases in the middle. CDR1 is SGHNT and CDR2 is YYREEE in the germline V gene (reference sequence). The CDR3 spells CASSLGVRTDYEQYF. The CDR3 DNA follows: TGTGCCAGCAGCTTGGGAGTAAGGACAGACTACGAGCAGTACTTC. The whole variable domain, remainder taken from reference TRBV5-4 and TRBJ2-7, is ETGVTQSPTHLIKTRGQQVTLRCSSQSGHNTVSWYQQALGQGPQFIFQYYREEENGRGNFPPRFSGLQFPNYSSELNVNALELDDSALYLCASSLGVRTDYEQYFGPGTRLTVT.

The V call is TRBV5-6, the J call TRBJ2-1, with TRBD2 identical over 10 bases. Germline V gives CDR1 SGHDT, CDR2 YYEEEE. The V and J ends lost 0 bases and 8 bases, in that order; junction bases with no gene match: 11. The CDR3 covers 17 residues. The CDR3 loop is CASSLVVSASGSYEQFF. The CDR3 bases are TGTGCCAGCAGCTTGGTAGTTTCGGCTAGCGGGAGTTATGAGCAGTTCTTC.

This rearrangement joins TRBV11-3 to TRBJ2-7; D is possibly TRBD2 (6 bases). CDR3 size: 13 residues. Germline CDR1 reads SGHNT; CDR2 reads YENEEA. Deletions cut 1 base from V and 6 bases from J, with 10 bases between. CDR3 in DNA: TGTGCCAGCAGCTTAGGGGCGCGGGGCGAGCAGTACTTC. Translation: CASSLGARGEQYF. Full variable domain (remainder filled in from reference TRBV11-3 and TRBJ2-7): EAGVVQSPRYKIIEKKQPVAFWCNPISGHNTLYWYLQNLGQGPELLIRYENEEAVDDSQLPKDRFSAERLKGVDSTLKIQPAELGDSAVYLCASSLGARGEQYFGPGTRLTVT.

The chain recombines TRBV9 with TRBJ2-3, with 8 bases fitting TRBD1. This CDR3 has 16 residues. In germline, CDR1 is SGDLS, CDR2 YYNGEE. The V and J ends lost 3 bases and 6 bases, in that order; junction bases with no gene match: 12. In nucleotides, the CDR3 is TGTGCCAGCAGCGCCCGGACAGGGTTCCTCCGGGATACGCAGTATTTT. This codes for CASSARTGFLRDTQYF.

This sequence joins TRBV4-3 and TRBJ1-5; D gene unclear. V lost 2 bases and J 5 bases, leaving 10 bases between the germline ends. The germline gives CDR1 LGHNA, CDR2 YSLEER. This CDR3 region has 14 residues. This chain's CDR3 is CASSQRVGDQPQHF. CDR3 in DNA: TGCGCCAGCAGCCAAAGGGTTGGGGATCAGCCCCAGCATTTT.

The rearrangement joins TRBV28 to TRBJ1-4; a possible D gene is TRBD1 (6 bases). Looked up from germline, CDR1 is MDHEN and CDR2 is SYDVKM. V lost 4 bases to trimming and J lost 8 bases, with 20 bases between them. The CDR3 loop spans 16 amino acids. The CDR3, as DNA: TGTGCCAGCAGTTACGGGGGCGGGCATGAAGGGGAAAAACTGTTTTTT. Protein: CASSYGGGHEGEKLFF.

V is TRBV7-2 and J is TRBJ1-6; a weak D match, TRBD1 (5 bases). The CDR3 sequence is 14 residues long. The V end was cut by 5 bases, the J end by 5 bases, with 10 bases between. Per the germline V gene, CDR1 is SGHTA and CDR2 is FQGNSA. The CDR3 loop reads CASSLGGDNSPLHF. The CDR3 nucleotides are TGTGCCAGCAGCCTCGGGGGGGATAATTCACCCCTCCACTTT.

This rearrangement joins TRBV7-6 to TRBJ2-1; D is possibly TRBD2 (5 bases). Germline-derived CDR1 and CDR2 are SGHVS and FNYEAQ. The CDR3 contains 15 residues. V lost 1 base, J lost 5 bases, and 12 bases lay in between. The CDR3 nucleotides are TGTGCCAGCAGCTTAGGTGCGGCGGGCAACAATGAGCAGTTCTTC. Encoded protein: CASSLGAAGNNEQFF.

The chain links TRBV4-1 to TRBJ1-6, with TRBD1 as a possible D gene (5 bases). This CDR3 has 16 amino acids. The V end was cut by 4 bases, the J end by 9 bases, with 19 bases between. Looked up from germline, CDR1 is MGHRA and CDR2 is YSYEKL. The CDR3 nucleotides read TGCGCCAGCAGCCCCCGGGGGAAGGAGAAGGGTTCACCCCTCCACTTT. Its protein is CASSPRGKEKGSPLHF.